What follows are 9 T cell receptor beta chains derived from one specimen sequenced in a study of blood T cell repertoires in COVID-19. The protocol was immunoSEQ multiplex PCR, while the TCRdb copy is restricted to in-frame clones and leaves out a portion. The sample holds approximately 240,000 clones, more than 65% seen once. The sequenced material came from peripheral blood. These receptors originate from a middle-aged woman who had recovered from COVID-19.

V is TRBV7-2 and J is TRBJ2-7, with D unclear. The germline V gene has CDR1 SGHTA and CDR2 FQGNSA. Trimming left V 5 bases short and J 1 base short, with 9 bases between. The CDR3 is made up of 13 amino acids. The CDR3 nucleotides are TGTGCCAGCAGCCGCACCACTTCCTACGAGCAGTACTTC. Amino acids: CASSRTTSYEQYF.

Only a few counts were recorded for this clone. The chain uses TRBV4-3 and TRBJ2-7; 10 bases are shared with TRBD2. The ends lost 0 bases at V and 6 bases at J; junction bases unmatched: 8. Germline V gene sequence: CDR1 LGHNA, CDR2 YSLEER. The CDR3 runs 16 residues. CDR3 region: CASSQDELAGRGEQYF. In DNA form, the CDR3 reads TGCGCCAGCAGCCAAGACGAACTAGCGGGGAGGGGCGAGCAGTACTTC.

V gene TRBV5-6 combines with J gene TRBJ2-4, with 8 nucleotides matching TRBD2. Germline V gene data show CDR1 as SGHDT and CDR2 as YYEEEE. The CDR3 spans 15 residues. V gave up 1 base and J gave up 6 bases; unmatched junction bases: 6. CDR3 DNA: TGTGCCAGCAGCTTGCCGGGGGGGGCCGGAAACATTCAGTACTTC. Protein product: CASSLPGGAGNIQYF.

This clone was detected a few times. This rearrangement joins TRBV30 to TRBJ1-2; tentatively, D is TRBD1 (6 bases). The CDR3 loop spans 14 amino acids. The V and J ends lost 2 bases and 0 bases respectively, with 10 bases between them. The germline CDR1 and CDR2 sequences are GTSNPN and SVGIG (reference sequence). The CDR3 sequence is CAWSKDSPNYGYTF. The CDR3 coding sequence is TGTGCCTGGAGTAAGGACAGCCCTAACTATGGCTACACCTTC.

The rearrangement uses TRBV3-1 (or the pseudogene TRBV3-2) and TRBJ2-3; D perhaps matches TRBD2 (6 bases). Germline loops: CDR1 LGHDT, CDR2 YNNKEL (reference sequence). V was shortened by 0 bases and J by 1 base, with 11 bases between the two germline ends. The CDR3 sequence is 16 residues long. Here the CDR3 reads CASSQDLPSGTDTQYF. CDR3 bases: TGTGCCAGCAGCCAAGATCTTCCTAGCGGCACAGATACGCAGTATTTT.

The CDR3 bases are TGTGCCAGTACCGACCAAGAGACCCAGTACTTC. It specifies CASTDQETQYF. The V and J genes are TRBV19 and TRBJ2-5; no reliable D call. The CDR3 has 11 residues. V was pared by 7 bases and J by 0 bases, with 3 bases between. Germline CDR1 reads LNHDA; CDR2 reads SQIVND (reference sequence).

The chain combines TRBV7-2 with TRBJ2-7; tentative D call: TRBD2 (6 bases). The length of the CDR3 is 15 residues. V was trimmed by 2 bases and J by 2 bases, leaving 13 bases between them. CDR1 SGHTA and CDR2 FQGNSA come from the germline V gene. CDR3 loop: CASSLSVGEAYEQYF. CDR3 DNA: TGTGCCAGCAGCTTATCAGTGGGGGAGGCCTACGAGCAGTACTTC. Drawing the rest from reference TRBV7-2 and TRBJ2-7, the complete variable domain is GAGVSQSPSNKVTEKGKDVELRCDPISGHTALYWYRQSLGQGLEFLIYFQGNSAPDKSGLPSDRFSAERTGGSVSTLTIQRTQQEDSAVYLCASSLSVGEAYEQYFGPGTRLTVT.

The CDR3 region is CASSATSGYNTEAFF. The CDR3 DNA sequence: TGCGCCAGCAGCGCTACTTCGGGGTATAACACTGAAGCTTTCTTT. The chain couples TRBV5-1 to TRBJ1-1; the D is unclear. The germline V and J ends were trimmed by 4 bases and 2 bases, with 15 bases remaining between them. CDR3 size: 15 residues. Looked up from germline, CDR1 is SGHRS and CDR2 is YFSETQ.

The chain couples TRBV28 to TRBJ2-3; TRBD2 might be the D (6 bases). Germline loops: CDR1 MDHEN, CDR2 SYDVKM. The CDR3 totals 16 residues. The V gene lost 5 bases and the J gene lost 1 base, with 16 bases spanning the gap. The CDR3 sequence: CASSPSGSGRTDTQYF. DNA of the CDR3: TGTGCCAGCAGTCCCTCGGGTAGCGGTCGCACAGATACGCAGTATTTT.